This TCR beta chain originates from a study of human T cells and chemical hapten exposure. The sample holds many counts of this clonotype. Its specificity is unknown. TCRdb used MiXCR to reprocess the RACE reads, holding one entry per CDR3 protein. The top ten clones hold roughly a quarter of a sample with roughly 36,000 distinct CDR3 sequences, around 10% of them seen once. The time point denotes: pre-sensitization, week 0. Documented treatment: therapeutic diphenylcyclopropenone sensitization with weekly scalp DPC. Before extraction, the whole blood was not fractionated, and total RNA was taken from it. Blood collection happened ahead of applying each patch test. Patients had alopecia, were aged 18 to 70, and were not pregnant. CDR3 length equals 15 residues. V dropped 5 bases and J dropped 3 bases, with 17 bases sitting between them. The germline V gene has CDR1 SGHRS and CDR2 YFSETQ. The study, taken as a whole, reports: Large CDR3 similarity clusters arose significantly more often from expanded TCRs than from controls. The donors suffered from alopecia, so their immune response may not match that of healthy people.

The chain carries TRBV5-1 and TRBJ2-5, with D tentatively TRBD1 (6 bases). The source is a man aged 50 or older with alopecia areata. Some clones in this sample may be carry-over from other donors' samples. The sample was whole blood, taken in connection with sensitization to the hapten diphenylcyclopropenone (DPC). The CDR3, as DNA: TGCGCCAGCAGACCGCAGGGGCAAGCGGAAGAGACCCAGTACTTC. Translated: CASRPQGQAEETQYF. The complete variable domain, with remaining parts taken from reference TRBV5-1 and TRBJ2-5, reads KAGVTQTPRYLIKTRGQQVTLSCSPISGHRSVSWYQQTPGQGLQFLFEYFSETQRNKGNFPGRFSGRQFSNSRSEMNVSTLELGDSALYLCASRPQGQAEETQYFGPGTRLLVL.